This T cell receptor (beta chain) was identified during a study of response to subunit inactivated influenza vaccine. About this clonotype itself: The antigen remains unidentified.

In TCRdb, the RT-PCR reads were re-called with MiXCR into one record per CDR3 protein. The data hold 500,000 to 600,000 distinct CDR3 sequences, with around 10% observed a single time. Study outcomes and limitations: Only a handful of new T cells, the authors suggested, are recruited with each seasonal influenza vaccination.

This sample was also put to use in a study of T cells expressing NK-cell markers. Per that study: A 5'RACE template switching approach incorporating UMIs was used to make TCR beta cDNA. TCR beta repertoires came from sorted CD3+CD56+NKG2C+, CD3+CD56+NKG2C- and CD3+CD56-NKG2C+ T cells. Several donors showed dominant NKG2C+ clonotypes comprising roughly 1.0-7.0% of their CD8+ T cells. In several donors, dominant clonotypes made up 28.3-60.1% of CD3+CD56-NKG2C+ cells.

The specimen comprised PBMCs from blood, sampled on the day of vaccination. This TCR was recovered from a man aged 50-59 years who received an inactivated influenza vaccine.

The CDR3 nucleotides are TGTGCCAGCAGTTATAGTGGGAAAACCCAGCATTTT. It specifies CASSYSGKTQHF. This chain links TRBV6-2 or TRBV6-3 with TRBJ1-5; no definite D call. Germline CDR1 reads MNHEY; CDR2 reads SVGEGT. Trimming took off 3 bases at V and 11 bases at J, with 11 bases between the two ends. This CDR3 has 12 residues.